These 10 T cell receptor beta chains share one sample of origin, sequenced in a study of tumor-infiltrating lymphocytes in primary liver carcinoma. Out of unsorted whole blood came the blood RNA, and germline DNA was extracted as well. Constant-region priming of roughly 500 ng total RNA yielded TCR beta cDNA. Three rounds of nested multiplex PCR with slightly modified ARM-PCR produced TCR beta libraries. It was with TRBV1-TRBV30 forward primers and a C-beta reverse primer that the first two PCR rounds were run, at approximately 10 cycles each. Using its own MiXCR run on the multiplex PCR reads, TCRdb lists one record per CDR3 protein. The sample records 330,000 or so distinct CDR3 sequences, approximately 64% being singletons. Material: peripheral blood. The receptors shown here come from a man aged 40-49 years with primary liver carcinoma and hepatitis B virus infection.

DNA of the CDR3: TGCGCCAGCAGCTTAGCGGGGGTTAGCTCCTACAATGAGCAGTTCTTC. Amino acids: CASSLAGVSSYNEQFF. This chain joins TRBV5-1 and TRBJ2-1, with 8 bases fitting TRBD2. The CDR3 runs 16 residues. The germline V gene encodes CDR1 SGHRS and CDR2 YFSETQ. V dropped 2 bases and J dropped 0; count of bases not matched to a gene: 4.

In the case of this clonotype: At one end, the junction sequence differs from germline, possibly due to a read error. The genes are TRBV11-1 and TRBJ1-4; tentatively, D is TRBD1 (5 bases). Germline V gene lookup returns CDR1 SGHAT and CDR2 FQDESV (reference sequence). The CDR3 has 15 residues. In DNA, the CDR3 is TGTGCCAGCAGCCCCCCGGGACGGAATAATGAAAAGCTGTTTTTT. The encoded protein is CASSPPGRNNEKLFF. The variable domain in full, with the rest retrieved from reference TRBV11-1 and TRBJ1-4, is EAEVAQSPRYKITEKSQAVAFWCDPISGHATLYWYRQILGQGPELLVQFQDESVVDDSQLPKDRFSAERLKGVDSTLKIQPAELGDSAMYLCASSPPGRNNEKLFFGSGTQLSVL.

The chain has TRBV6-1 and TRBJ2-2; D gene unclear. The CDR3 spans 17 residues. V shed 10 bases and J shed 4 bases, with 25 bases lying between them. Germline V gene data show CDR1 as MNHNS and CDR2 as SASEGT. The chain's CDR3 is CANRPRNGWVTTGELFF. In DNA form, the CDR3 reads TGTGCCAACAGACCAAGGAACGGGTGGGTCACCACCGGGGAGCTGTTTTTT.

This clonotype was counted once. One base away lies a much larger clone, so this may be a sequencing read error. No conserved phenylalanine or tryptophan ends this CDR3, so it is likely a read error. This sequence joins TRBV6-6 and TRBJ1-6, with 7 bases identical to TRBD1. The CDR3 has 14 residues. Looked up from germline, CDR1 is MNHNY and CDR2 is SVGAGI (reference sequence). J lost 10 bases, V lost 4 bases, and 7 bases had no gene match. CDR3 sequence (DNA): TGTGCCAGCAGTTTGGGGGACAGAGGATCACCCCTCCACTCT. It encodes CASSLGDRGSPLHS.

J is TRBJ2-3 and V is TRBV4-3; D gene ambiguous. Germline CDR1 and CDR2: LGHNA and YSLEER. The CDR3 consists of 15 residues. V gave up 3 bases and J gave up 5 bases, with 15 bases separating them. The CDR3 DNA sequence: TGCGCCAGCAGCCAGACGAGTGTGCAGGTAGATACGCAGTATTTT. Translating gives CASSQTSVQVDTQYF.

On this clonotype itself: A much larger clone lies one base from this, so it may be a read error. The V gene is TRBV5-6, the J gene TRBJ1-5; D is undetermined. This CDR3 comprises 12 residues. Germline V lookup: CDR1 SGHDT, CDR2 YYEEEE. The CDR3 coding sequence is TGTGCCAGCAGCTTGGTCAATCAGCCCCTGCATTTT. Its translation: CASSLVNQPLHF.

In its sample, this clonotype was seen a few times. A read error may be the cause here, since a much bigger clone is one base away. The chain recombines TRBV6-1 with TRBJ1-2; D gene unclear. With 6 bases removed from V and 8 bases from J, the gap between germline ends came to 19 bases. CDR1 is MNHNS and CDR2 is SASEGT in the germline V gene. The CDR3 runs 14 residues. In nucleotides, the CDR3 is TGTGCCAGCAGCTGGGCCGGGAGGGAGGACGGCTACACCTTC. Amino acids: CASSWAGREDGYTF.

In the case of this clonotype: Being one base from a much bigger clone, this may be a read error. The rearrangement links TRBV10-3 to TRBJ2-7; D is possibly TRBD2 (6 bases). The CDR3 contains 13 residues. Per the germline V gene, CDR1 is ENHRY and CDR2 is SYGVKD. Trimming shortened V by 5 bases and J by 3 bases, and 11 bases separated the two germline ends. CDR3 in DNA: TGTGCCATCAGTCAGGGACTGGGCTACGAGCAGTACTTC. Amino acids: CAISQGLGYEQYF.

As concerns this clonotype: The junction departs from germline at one end; a sequencing error may be responsible. V and J are TRBV6-5 and TRBJ2-7; TRBD2 might be the D (6 bases). The CDR3 loop spans 14 amino acids. Per the germline V gene, CDR1 is MNHEY and CDR2 is SVGAGI. The DNA for the CDR3 is TGTGCCACGGCGAGCGGGCCAAGATCCTACGAGCGGTACTTC. Translated: CATASGPRSYERYF.

This clonotype appeared a single time. Compared with germline, one end of the junction differs, possibly owing to a read error. The genes are TRBV12-3 or TRBV12-4 and TRBJ2-5; no clear D. This CDR3 contains 12 residues. CDR3 amino acids: CTSSISEETQYF. Here the CDR3 DNA reads TGTACCAGCAGTATTTCGGAAGAGACCCAATACTTC.